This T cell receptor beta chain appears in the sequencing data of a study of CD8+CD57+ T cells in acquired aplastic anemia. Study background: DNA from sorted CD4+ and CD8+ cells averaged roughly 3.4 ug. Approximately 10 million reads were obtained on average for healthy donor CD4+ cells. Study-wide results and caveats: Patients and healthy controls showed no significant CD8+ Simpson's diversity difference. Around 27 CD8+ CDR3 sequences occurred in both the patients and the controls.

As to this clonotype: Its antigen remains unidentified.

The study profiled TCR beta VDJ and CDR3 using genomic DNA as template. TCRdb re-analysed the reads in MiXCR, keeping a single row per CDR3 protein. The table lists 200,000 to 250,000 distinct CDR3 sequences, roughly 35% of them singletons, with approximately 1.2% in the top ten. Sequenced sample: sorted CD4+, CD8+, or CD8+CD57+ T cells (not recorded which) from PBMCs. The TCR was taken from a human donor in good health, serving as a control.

This CDR3 is CASTQGGYGYTF. CDR3 sequence (DNA): TGTGCCAGTACCCAAGGAGGTTATGGCTACACCTTC. The chain is built from TRBV19 and TRBJ1-2; D unresolved. Germline values: CDR1 LNHDA, CDR2 SQIVND (reference sequence). Trimming cost V 7 bases and J 5 bases, with 11 bases left between them. CDR3 length: 12 amino acids.